This T cell receptor beta chain was identified in a study of early T cells in non-severe SARS-CoV-2 infection. This clonotype came up a few times. Each CDR3 protein is one row after TCRdb ran MiXCR on the 5' RACE reads. The sample has some 33,000 distinct CDR3 sequences, roughly 5.2% seen once. The CDR3 runs 13 residues. Germline V gene sequence: CDR1 SEHNR, CDR2 FQNEAQ (reference sequence). The V end lost 4 bases, the J end lost 4 bases, and 10 bases lay between the germline ends. This receptor was taken from an adult who was a healthcare worker with PCR-confirmed SARS-CoV-2 infection or an uninfected control (not recorded which). Sequencing was done on a sample of whole blood. V gene TRBV7-9 combines with J gene TRBJ1-2; D is uncertain. The CDR3 sequence: CASSSSDPYGYTF. For the CDR3, the DNA is TGTGCCAGCAGCTCGTCAGACCCCTATGGCTACACCTTC. Together with reference TRBV7-9 and TRBJ1-2, the CDR3 gives the full variable domain: DTGVSQNPRHKITKRGQNVTFRCDPISEHNRLYWYRQTLGQGPEFLTYFQNEAQLEKSRLLSDRFSAERPKGSFSTLEIQRTEQGDSAMYLCASSSSDPYGYTFGSGTRLTVV.